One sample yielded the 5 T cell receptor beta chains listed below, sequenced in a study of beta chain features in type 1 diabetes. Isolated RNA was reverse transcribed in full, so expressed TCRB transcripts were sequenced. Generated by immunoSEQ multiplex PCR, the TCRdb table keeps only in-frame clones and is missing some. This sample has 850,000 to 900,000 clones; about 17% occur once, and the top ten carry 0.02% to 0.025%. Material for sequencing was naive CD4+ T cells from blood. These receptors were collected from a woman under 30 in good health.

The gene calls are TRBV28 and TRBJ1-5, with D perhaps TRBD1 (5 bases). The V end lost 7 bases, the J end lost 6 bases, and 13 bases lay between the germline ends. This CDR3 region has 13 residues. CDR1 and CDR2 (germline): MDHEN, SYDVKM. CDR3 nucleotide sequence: TGTGCCAGCAAATTGGGGGTGGGTCAGCCCCAGCATTTT. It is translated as CASKLGVGQPQHF. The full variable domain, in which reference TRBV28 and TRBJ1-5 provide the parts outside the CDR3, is DVKVTQSSRYLVKRTGEKVFLECVQDMDHENMFWYRQDPGLGLRLIYFSYDVKMKEKGDIPEGYSVSREKKERFSLILESASTNQTSMYLCASKLGVGQPQHFGDGTRLSIL.

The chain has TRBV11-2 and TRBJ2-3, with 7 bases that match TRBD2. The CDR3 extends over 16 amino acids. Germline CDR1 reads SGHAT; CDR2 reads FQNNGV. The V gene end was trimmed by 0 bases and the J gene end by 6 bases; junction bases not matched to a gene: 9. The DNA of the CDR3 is TGTGCCAGCAGCTTAGAGGCGGGAGCCCGAGGGGATACGCAGTATTTT. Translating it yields CASSLEAGARGDTQYF.

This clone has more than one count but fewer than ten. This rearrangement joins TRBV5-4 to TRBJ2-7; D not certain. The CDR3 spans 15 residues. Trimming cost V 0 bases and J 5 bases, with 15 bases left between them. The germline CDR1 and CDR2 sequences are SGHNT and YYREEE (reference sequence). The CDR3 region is CASSLGWPARNEQYF. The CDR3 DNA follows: TGTGCCAGCAGCTTGGGGTGGCCAGCACGAAACGAGCAGTACTTC.

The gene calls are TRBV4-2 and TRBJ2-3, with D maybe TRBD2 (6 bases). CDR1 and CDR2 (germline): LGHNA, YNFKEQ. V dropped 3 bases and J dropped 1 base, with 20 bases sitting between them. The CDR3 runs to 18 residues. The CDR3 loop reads CASSQVTSTSPGTDTQYF. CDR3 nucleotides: TGTGCCAGCAGCCAGGTGACATCGACTAGTCCAGGCACAGATACGCAGTATTTT.

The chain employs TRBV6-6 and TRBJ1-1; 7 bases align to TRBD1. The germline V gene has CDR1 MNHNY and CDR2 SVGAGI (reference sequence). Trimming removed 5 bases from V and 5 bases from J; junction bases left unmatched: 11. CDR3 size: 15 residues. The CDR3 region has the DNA TGTGCCAGCAGTCAACGGACAGGCATGGAGACTGAAGCTTTCTTT. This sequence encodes CASSQRTGMETEAFF.